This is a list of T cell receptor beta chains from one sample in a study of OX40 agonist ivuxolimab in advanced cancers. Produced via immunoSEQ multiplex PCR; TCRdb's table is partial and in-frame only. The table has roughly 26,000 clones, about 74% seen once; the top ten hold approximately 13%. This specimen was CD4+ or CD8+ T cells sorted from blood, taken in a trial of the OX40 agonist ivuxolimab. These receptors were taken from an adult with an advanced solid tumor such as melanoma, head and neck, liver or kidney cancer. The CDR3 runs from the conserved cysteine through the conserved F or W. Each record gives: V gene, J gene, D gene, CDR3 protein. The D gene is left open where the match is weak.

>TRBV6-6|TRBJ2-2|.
CASIRTKNTGELFF
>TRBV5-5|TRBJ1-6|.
CASFERGDNSPLHF
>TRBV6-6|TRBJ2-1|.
CASSYGSGREQFF
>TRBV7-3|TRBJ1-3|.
CASSLTGGVPSGNTIYF
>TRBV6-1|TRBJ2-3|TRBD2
CASSALSGAFTDTQYF
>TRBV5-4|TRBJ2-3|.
CASSLVGGVNTQYF
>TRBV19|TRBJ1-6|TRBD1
CASRGDSLHNSPLHF
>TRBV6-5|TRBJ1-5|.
CASSGGQIHNQPQHF
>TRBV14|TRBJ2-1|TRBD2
CASSVSGGFSYNEQFF
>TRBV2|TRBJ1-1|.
CASSQVGEAFF
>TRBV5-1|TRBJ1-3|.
CASSFSPRGDSGNTIYF
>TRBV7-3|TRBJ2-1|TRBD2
CASSPLAGGRNEQFF
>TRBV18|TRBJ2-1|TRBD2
CASSLSPLAGGYNEQFF
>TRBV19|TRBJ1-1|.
CASSTPGVGTEAFF
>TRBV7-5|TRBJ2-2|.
CVRNCPGGSTGELFF
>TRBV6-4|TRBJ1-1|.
CASSSQGIMNTEAFF
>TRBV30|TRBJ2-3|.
CAWSPGGVDTQYF
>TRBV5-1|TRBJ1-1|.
CASSLGQGITEAFF
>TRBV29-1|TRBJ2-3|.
CSVERGGVVDTQYF